The 17 T cell receptor beta chains listed next were all sequenced from one sample in a study of blood T cell repertoires in COVID-19. The protocol was immunoSEQ multiplex PCR, while the TCRdb copy is restricted to in-frame clones and leaves out a portion. The data show around 160,000 clones, with around 80% seen just once and 38% held by the top ten. Specimen: peripheral blood. The receptors were sampled from a human donor in a cohort sampled during active COVID-19.

The chain carries TRBV7-2 and TRBJ1-5, with TRBD1 matching over 10 bases. V trimming: 4 bases; J trimming: 1 base; junction bases outside the gene matches: 1. CDR3 length equals 15 residues. From germline, CDR1 is SGHTA and CDR2 FQGNSA. The CDR3 is CASSWDRGSNQPQHF. In nucleotides, the CDR3 is TGTGCCAGCAGCTGGGACAGGGGAAGCAATCAGCCCCAGCATTTT.

The genes are TRBV30 and TRBJ1-5; D possibly corresponds to TRBD1 (5 bases). This CDR3 is built from 12 residues. Trimming removed 3 bases at V and 5 bases at J, with 8 bases between. The germline V gene has CDR1 GTSNPN and CDR2 SVGIG (reference sequence). As DNA, the CDR3 is TGTGCCTGGAGCTCCAGGGATCAGCCCCAGCATTTT. Residues: CAWSSRDQPQHF.

The chain links TRBV6-2 or TRBV6-3 to TRBJ1-1; 7 nucleotides align to TRBD1. The germline V gene encodes CDR1 MNHEY and CDR2 SVGEGT. The CDR3 has 16 residues. Trimming removed 2 bases from V and 1 base from J; junction bases left unmatched: 7. This CDR3 is CASSYAPYRGNTEAFF. The CDR3 DNA is TGTGCCAGCAGTTACGCCCCTTACAGGGGGAACACTGAAGCTTTCTTT.

The gene calls are TRBV4-2 and TRBJ2-2; 9 bases are a match to TRBD1. The CDR3 has 17 residues. CDR1 and CDR2 from the germline V gene are LGHNA and YNFKEQ. The junction had 12 bases not matched to a gene; V was cut back by 2 bases and J by 8 bases. CDR3 protein: CASSQPSPGQGAGELFF. For the CDR3, the DNA is TGTGCCAGCAGCCAACCTTCCCCGGGACAGGGAGCGGGGGAGCTGTTTTTT.

This chain links TRBV4-1 with TRBJ1-1; 8 bases are a match to TRBD1. Germline CDR1 is MGHRA and CDR2 is YSYEKL. This CDR3 is 17 amino acids long. The J segment lost 8 bases and the V segment lost 1 base, leaving 15 bases of the junction unmatched. CDR3 residues: CASSQAAPGRGREEAFF. As DNA, the CDR3 is TGCGCCAGCAGCCAAGCTGCCCCGGGCAGGGGGCGAGAAGAAGCTTTCTTT.

This CDR3 reads CASSQYGDTDTQYF. CDR3 in DNA: TGTGCCAGCAGCCAGTACGGGGACACAGATACGCAGTATTTT. This chain joins TRBV3-1 (or the pseudogene TRBV3-2) and TRBJ2-3; perhaps TRBD2 as D (5 bases). CDR3 length: 14 amino acids. The V gene's germline CDR1 is LGHDT and CDR2 YNNKEL (reference sequence). Between the trimmed V and J ends, which lost 3 bases and 2 bases, there was a span of 9 bases.

This clone was seen just once. The rearrangement joins TRBV15 to TRBJ2-1; TRBD1 matches at 9 bases. V lost 4 bases and J lost 7; bases outside the gene matches: 11. The germline CDR1 and CDR2 sequences are LNHNV and YYDKDF (reference sequence). The length of the CDR3 is 16 residues. Written as DNA, the CDR3 is TGTGCCACCAGCAACATCGGGACAGGGACTCTGAATGAGCAGTTCTTC. It encodes CATSNIGTGTLNEQFF.

This sequence joins TRBV15 and TRBJ1-2, with D hard to call. CDR3 size: 13 residues. V lost 5 bases and J 8 bases, leaving 15 bases between the germline ends. Germline CDR1 reads LNHNV; CDR2 reads YYDKDF (reference sequence). CDR3: CATSESAGGGYTF. Written as DNA, the CDR3 is TGTGCCACCAGCGAATCAGCAGGAGGGGGCTACACCTTC.

A single count supports this clone. The rearrangement uses TRBV7-2 and TRBJ2-3; the D is unclear. The CDR3 runs 13 residues. In germline, CDR1 is SGHTA, CDR2 FQGNSA. Trimming took off 4 bases at V and 3 bases at J, with 8 bases between the two ends. The CDR3 is CASSWPSTDTQYF. The CDR3, as DNA: TGTGCCAGCAGCTGGCCTTCTACAGATACGCAGTATTTT.

This clone was seen once. J is TRBJ1-6 and V is TRBV10-3; TRBD1 matches at 9 bases. Germline CDR1 is ENHRY and CDR2 is SYGVKD. The J segment lost 10 bases and the V segment lost 2 bases, leaving 9 bases of the junction unmatched. This CDR3 comprises 16 residues. The CDR3 DNA follows: TGTGCCATCAGTGAGGGCGCCGGGACAGGGAGGTCACCCCTCCACTTT. It specifies CAISEGAGTGRSPLHF.

The rearrangement joins TRBV5-1 to TRBJ1-3; maybe TRBD1 (6 bases). CDR1 is SGHRS and CDR2 is YFSETQ in the germline V gene. V shed 4 bases and J shed 1 base, with 12 bases lying between them. There are 15 residues in the CDR3. The CDR3 sequence is CASSPDRWSGNTIYF. In DNA form, the CDR3 reads TGCGCCAGCAGCCCCGACAGGTGGTCTGGAAACACCATATATTTT.

J is TRBJ2-5 and V is TRBV4-1, with 13 nucleotides matching TRBD2. CDR1 is MGHRA, CDR2 YSYEKL, per germline. The length of the CDR3 is 16 residues. V shed 5 bases and J 1 base; nucleotides not matched to a gene: 4. In DNA form, the CDR3 reads TGCGCCAGCAGCACCCGGACTAGCGGGGGCCAAGAGACCCAGTACTTC. Amino acids: CASSTRTSGGQETQYF.

V and J are TRBV3-1 (or the pseudogene TRBV3-2) and TRBJ1-6; D not certain. V was trimmed by 0 bases and J by 9 bases, leaving 6 bases between them. The CDR3 covers 13 residues. Germline CDR1 is LGHDT and CDR2 is YNNKEL (reference sequence). CDR3 amino acids: CASSQDSFSPLHF. The CDR3 DNA sequence: TGTGCCAGCAGCCAAGATTCATTTTCACCCCTCCACTTT.

This chain links TRBV2 with TRBJ2-1, with D perhaps TRBD2 (6 bases). The CDR3 has 13 amino acids. Germline loops: CDR1 SNHLY, CDR2 FYNNEI. Trimming took 7 bases from V and 6 from J, leaving 13 bases between them. The CDR3 DNA follows: TGTGCCAGCAACGAGGGACTGCGCAATGAGCAGTTCTTC. This codes for CASNEGLRNEQFF.

The V call is TRBV24-1, the J call TRBJ1-5; the match to TRBD1 covers 9 bases. Trimming took 10 bases from V and 0 from J; bases not matched to a gene: 3. This CDR3 has 14 amino acids. The V gene's germline CDR1 is KGHDR and CDR2 SFDVKD. The CDR3 loop is CATGTGPSNQPQHF. DNA for the CDR3: TGTGCCACGGGGACAGGGCCTAGCAATCAGCCCCAGCATTTT.

The rearrangement joins TRBV5-8 to TRBJ1-5, with 8 bases identical to TRBD1. CDR1 SGHTS and CDR2 YDEGEE come from the germline V gene. The V segment lost 5 bases and the J segment 5 bases; nucleotides outside the gene matches: 6. The CDR3 runs 14 residues. The CDR3, as DNA: TGTGCCAGCAGAGACAGGGGTTTGGATCAGCCCCAGCATTTT. Translated: CASRDRGLDQPQHF.

This chain connects TRBV4-1 to TRBJ2-5; 8 bases map to TRBD2. Per the germline V gene, CDR1 is MGHRA and CDR2 is YSYEKL. The V segment lost 0 bases and the J segment 5 bases; nucleotides outside the gene matches: 5. This CDR3 region has 15 residues. CDR3 residues: CASSQEGGGRETQYF. The CDR3 region has the DNA TGCGCCAGCAGCCAAGAAGGCGGGGGGCGGGAGACCCAGTACTTC.